Following are 10 T cell receptor beta chains from one sample sequenced in a study of cytomegalovirus exposure and HLA in healthy donors. The PCR was carried out with 60 Vbeta primers and 13 Jbeta primers. Using immunoSEQ multiplex PCR, the repertoire was profiled, and TCRdb retains in-frame clones only, with some absent. The sample has about 140,000 clones; approximately 84% are singletons. The sequenced sample consisted of PBMCs. The receptors were sampled from a man aged 30-40 years in good health and CMV-seropositive.

This clone has just one count. This chain joins TRBV28 and TRBJ1-2; TRBD1 agrees at 7 bases. The CDR3 extends over 16 amino acids. CDR1 MDHEN and CDR2 SYDVKM come from the germline V gene. V was clipped by 2 bases and J by 5 bases; unmatched bases: 11. CDR3: CASSLARDRRLYGYTF. CDR3 bases: TGTGCCAGCAGTTTAGCCCGGGACAGAAGACTTTATGGCTACACCTTC.

The genes are TRBV19 and TRBJ2-2; unclear D gene. This CDR3 is built from 14 residues. Germline values: CDR1 LNHDA, CDR2 SQIVND (reference sequence). V gave up 5 bases and J gave up 2 bases, with 9 bases separating them. CDR3 sequence: CASSAQTNTGELFF. CDR3 coding DNA: TGTGCCAGTAGTGCGCAGACAAACACCGGGGAGCTGTTTTTT. The full variable domain, rest sourced from reference TRBV19 and TRBJ2-2, is DGGITQSPKYLFRKEGQNVTLSCEQNLNHDAMYWYRQDPGQGLRLIYYSQIVNDFQKGDIAEGYSVSREKKESFPLTVTSAQKNPTAFYLCASSAQTNTGELFFGEGSRLTVL.

This clone turned up a few times. The chain links TRBV10-3 to TRBJ1-4; tentative D call: TRBD1 (6 bases). V was trimmed by 6 bases and J by 2 bases, leaving 16 bases between them. This CDR3 spans 16 amino acids. Germline CDR1 and CDR2: ENHRY and SYGVKD. CDR3 amino acids: CAISEQGAGTNEKLFF. The CDR3 bases are TGTGCCATCAGCGAACAGGGAGCCGGGACTAATGAAAAACTGTTTTTT.

This clone occurred a few times. The chain combines TRBV7-2 with TRBJ2-5, with 7 bases identical to TRBD1. The assigned J gene may be wrong: the sequence end matches TRBJ2-7 better. The CDR3 is 15 residues long. Germline V gene sequence: CDR1 SGHTA, CDR2 FQGNSA. CDR3: CASSRDRVGSYEQYF. The CDR3 nucleotides are TGTGCCAGCAGCCGCGACAGGGTTGGGTCCTACGAGCAGTACTTC.

The J gene is TRBJ2-3, the V gene TRBV30; 8 bases map to TRBD2. CDR1 and CDR2 (germline): GTSNPN, SVGIG (reference sequence). V lost 7 bases and J lost 1; bases outside the gene matches: 4. The CDR3 length is 13 residues. This CDR3 is CASSGGRTDTQYF. The CDR3 DNA reads as TGTGCCTCCAGCGGGGGTCGCACAGATACGCAGTATTTT.

The chain is built from TRBV5-1 and TRBJ2-3, with D perhaps TRBD2 (6 bases). Germline V gene data show CDR1 as SGHRS and CDR2 as YFSETQ. Trimming pared 4 bases from V and 6 bases from J, leaving 18 bases between. The CDR3 is made up of 15 amino acids. CDR3 DNA sequence: TGCGCCAGCAGCCGTGGGGACTCAGTGTGGGATACGCAGTATTTT. This codes for CASSRGDSVWDTQYF. Together with reference TRBV5-1 and TRBJ2-3, the CDR3 gives the full variable domain: KAGVTQTPRYLIKTRGQQVTLSCSPISGHRSVSWYQQTPGQGLQFLFEYFSETQRNKGNFPGRFSGRQFSNSRSEMNVSTLELGDSALYLCASSRGDSVWDTQYFGPGTRLTVL.

The CDR3 DNA sequence: TGTGCCAGCTCACCACGCGGGGGCCCGACCATCTACGAGCAGTACTTC. It translates to CASSPRGGPTIYEQYF. The chain combines TRBV18 with TRBJ2-7; tentatively, D is TRBD2 (7 bases). CDR1 and CDR2 from the germline V gene are KGHSH and LQKENI. The CDR3 runs to 16 residues. V lost 1 base and J lost 3, with 16 bases in between.

This sequence joins TRBV28 and TRBJ1-4; 7 bases line up with TRBD1. The CDR3 covers 14 residues. Losses at the gene ends were 6 bases for V and 7 bases for J; bases not matched to a gene: 8. Germline values: CDR1 MDHEN, CDR2 SYDVKM. The CDR3 DNA sequence: TGTGCCAGCAGAGGGGGGACAGAGGGTGAAAAACTGTTTTTT. It yields the protein CASRGGTEGEKLFF.

The chain combines TRBV7-6 with TRBJ2-5, with D perhaps TRBD1 (7 bases). CDR1 is SGHVS, CDR2 FNYEAQ, per germline. Trimming stripped 5 bases from V and 3 bases from J, with 10 bases between. This CDR3 region has 13 residues. As DNA, the CDR3 is TGTGCCAGCAGCGGCGGGACAGAAGAGACCCAGTACTTC. Its protein is CASSGGTEETQYF.

This clone was counted only a few times. DNA of the CDR3: TGCGCCAGCAGCCAAGGTCTAGTAGAATCCTATGGCTACACCTTC. The encoded protein is CASSQGLVESYGYTF. The chain combines TRBV4-1 with TRBJ1-2; D remains ambiguous. The CDR3 contains 15 residues. The V gene's germline CDR1 is MGHRA and CDR2 YSYEKL. Trimming cost V 1 base and J 4 bases, with 13 bases left between them.